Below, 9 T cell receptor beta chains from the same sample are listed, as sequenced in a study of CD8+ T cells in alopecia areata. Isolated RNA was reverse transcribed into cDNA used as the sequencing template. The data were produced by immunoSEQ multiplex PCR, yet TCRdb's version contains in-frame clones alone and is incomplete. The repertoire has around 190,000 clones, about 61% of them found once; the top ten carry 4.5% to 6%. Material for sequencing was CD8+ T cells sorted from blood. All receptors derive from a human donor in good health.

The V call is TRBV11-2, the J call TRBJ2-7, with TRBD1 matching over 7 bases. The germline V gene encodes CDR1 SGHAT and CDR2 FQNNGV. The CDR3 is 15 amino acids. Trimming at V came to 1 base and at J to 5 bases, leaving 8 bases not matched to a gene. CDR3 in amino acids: CASSLAAGGIDEQYF. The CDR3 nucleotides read TGTGCCAGCAGCTTAGCGGCAGGGGGTATCGACGAGCAGTACTTC.

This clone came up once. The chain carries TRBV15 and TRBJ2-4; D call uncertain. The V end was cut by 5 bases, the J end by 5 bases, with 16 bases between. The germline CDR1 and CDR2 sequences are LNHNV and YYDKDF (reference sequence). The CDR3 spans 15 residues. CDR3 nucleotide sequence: TGTGCCACCAGCTTCCCCCGGCGATCTGAAAACATTCAGTACTTC. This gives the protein CATSFPRRSENIQYF. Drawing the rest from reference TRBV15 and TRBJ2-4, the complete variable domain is DAMVIQNPRYQVTQFGKPVTLSCSQTLNHNVMYWYQQKSSQAPKLLFHYYDKDFNNEADTPDNFQSRRPNTSFCFLDIRSPGLGDTAMYLCATSFPRRSENIQYFGAGTRLSVL.

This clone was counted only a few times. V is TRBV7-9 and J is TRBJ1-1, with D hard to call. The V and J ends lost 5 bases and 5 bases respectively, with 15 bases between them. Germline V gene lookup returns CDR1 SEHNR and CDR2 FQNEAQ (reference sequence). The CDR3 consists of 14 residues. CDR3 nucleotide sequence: TGTGCCAGCAGCCGGGCGGCGGGATATACTGAAGCTTTCTTT. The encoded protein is CASSRAAGYTEAFF. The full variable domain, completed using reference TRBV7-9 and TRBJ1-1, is DTGVSQNPRHKITKRGQNVTFRCDPISEHNRLYWYRQTLGQGPEFLTYFQNEAQLEKSRLLSDRFSAERPKGSFSTLEIQRTEQGDSAMYLCASSRAAGYTEAFFGQGTRLTVV.

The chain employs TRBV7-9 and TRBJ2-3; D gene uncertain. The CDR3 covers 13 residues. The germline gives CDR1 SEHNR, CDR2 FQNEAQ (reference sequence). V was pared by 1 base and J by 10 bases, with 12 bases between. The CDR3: CASSLEAGHPQYF. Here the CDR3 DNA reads TGTGCCAGCAGCTTAGAGGCAGGTCATCCGCAGTATTTT.

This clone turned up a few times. The CDR3 spells CASSPLGGEPQHF. CDR3 coding DNA: TGCGCCAGCAGCCCCCTGGGAGGGGAGCCCCAGCATTTT. The chain joins TRBV4-1 to TRBJ1-5, with a possible D match to TRBD1 (5 bases). The CDR3 has 13 residues. The germline V gene has CDR1 MGHRA and CDR2 YSYEKL. V was pared by 4 bases and J by 8 bases, with 12 bases between.

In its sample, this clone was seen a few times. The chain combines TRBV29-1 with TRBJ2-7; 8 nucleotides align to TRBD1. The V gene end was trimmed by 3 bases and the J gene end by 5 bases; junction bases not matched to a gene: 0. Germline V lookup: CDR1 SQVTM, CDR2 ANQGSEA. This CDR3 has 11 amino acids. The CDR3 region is CSVDRGHEQYF. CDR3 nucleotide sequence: TGCAGCGTTGACAGGGGGCACGAGCAGTACTTC.

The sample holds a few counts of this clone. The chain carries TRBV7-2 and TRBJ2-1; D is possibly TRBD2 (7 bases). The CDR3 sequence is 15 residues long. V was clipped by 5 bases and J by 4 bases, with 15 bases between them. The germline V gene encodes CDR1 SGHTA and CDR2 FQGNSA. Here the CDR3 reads CASSPGGRGYNEQFF. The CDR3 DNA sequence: TGTGCCAGCAGCCCGGGGGGCCGGGGTTACAATGAGCAGTTCTTC.

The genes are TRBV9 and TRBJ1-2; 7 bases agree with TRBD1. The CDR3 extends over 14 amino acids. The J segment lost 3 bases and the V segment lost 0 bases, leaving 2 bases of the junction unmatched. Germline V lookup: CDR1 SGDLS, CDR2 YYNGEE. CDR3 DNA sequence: TGTGCCAGCAGCGTAGGGGACAGCCACTATGGCTACACCTTC. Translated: CASSVGDSHYGYTF.

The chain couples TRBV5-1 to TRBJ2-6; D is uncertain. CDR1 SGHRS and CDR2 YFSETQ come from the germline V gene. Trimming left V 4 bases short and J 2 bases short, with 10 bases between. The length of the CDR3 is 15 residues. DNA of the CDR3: TGCGCCAGCAGCCTATACAGAGCTGGGGCCAACGTCCTGACTTTC. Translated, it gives CASSLYRAGANVLTF.